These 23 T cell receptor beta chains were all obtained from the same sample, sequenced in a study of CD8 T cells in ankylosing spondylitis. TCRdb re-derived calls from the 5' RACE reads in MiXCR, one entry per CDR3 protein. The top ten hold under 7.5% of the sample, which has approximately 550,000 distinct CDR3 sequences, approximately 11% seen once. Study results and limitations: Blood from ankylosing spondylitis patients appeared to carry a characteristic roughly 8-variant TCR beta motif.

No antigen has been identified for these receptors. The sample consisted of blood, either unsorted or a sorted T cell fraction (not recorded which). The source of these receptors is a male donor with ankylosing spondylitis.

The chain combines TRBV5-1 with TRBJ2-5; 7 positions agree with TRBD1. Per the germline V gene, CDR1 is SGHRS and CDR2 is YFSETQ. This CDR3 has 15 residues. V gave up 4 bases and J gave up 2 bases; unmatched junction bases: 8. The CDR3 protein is CASSPGTARQETQYF. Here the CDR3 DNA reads TGCGCCAGCAGCCCGGGGACAGCTCGACAAGAGACCCAGTACTTC.

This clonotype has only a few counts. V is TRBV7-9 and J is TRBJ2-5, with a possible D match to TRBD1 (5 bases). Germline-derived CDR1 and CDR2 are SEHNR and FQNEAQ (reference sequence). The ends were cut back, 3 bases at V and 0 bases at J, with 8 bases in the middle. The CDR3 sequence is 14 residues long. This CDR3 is CASSFRGYQETQYF. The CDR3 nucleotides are TGTGCCAGCAGCTTTAGGGGCTACCAAGAGACCCAGTACTTC.

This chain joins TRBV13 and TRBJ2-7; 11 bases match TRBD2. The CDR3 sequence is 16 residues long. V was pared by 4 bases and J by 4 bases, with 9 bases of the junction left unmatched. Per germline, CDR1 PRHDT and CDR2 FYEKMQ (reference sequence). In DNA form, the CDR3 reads TGTGCCAGCAGCTCCCCGGGGACTAGCGGTGCATACGAGCAGTACTTC. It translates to CASSSPGTSGAYEQYF.

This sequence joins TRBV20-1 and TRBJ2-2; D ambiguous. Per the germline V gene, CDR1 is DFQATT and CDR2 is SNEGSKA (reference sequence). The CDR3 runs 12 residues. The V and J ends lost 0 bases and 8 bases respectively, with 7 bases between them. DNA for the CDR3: TGCAGTGCTAGAGATTTGCCGGGGGAGCTGTTTTTT. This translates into CSARDLPGELFF.

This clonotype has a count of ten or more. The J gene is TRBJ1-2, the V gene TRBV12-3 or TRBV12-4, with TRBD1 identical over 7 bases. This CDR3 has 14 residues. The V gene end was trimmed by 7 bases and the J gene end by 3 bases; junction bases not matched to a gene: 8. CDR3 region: CASTRQGTHYGYTF. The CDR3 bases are TGTGCCAGCACCAGACAGGGAACGCACTATGGCTACACCTTC.

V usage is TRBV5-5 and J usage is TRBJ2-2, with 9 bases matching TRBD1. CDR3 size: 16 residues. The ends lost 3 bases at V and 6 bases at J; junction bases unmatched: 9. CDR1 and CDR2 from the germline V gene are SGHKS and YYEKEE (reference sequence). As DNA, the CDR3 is TGTGCCAGCAGCTCGGAGCACAGGGGGCGCGCCGGGGAGCTGTTTTTT. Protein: CASSSEHRGRAGELFF. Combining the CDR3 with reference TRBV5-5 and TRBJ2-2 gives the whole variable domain DAGVTQSPTHLIKTRGQQVTLRCSPISGHKSVSWYQQVLGQGPQFIFQYYEKEERGRGNFPDRFSARQFPNYSSELNVNALLLGDSALYLCASSSEHRGRAGELFFGEGSRLTVL.

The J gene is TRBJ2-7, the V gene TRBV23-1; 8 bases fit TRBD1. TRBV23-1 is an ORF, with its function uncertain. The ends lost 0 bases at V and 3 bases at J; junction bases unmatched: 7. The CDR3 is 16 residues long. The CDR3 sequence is CASSQSGRGPHYEQYV. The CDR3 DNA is TGCGCCAGCAGTCAATCGGGCAGGGGGCCCCACTACGAGCAGTACGTC.

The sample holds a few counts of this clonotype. The CDR3 loop reads CASSPDSLWETQYF. CDR3 DNA sequence: TGTGCCAGCAGCCCGGACTCCCTCTGGGAGACCCAGTACTTC. This sequence joins TRBV25-1 and TRBJ2-5, with a weak D call TRBD2 (5 bases). CDR1 is MGHDK, CDR2 SYGVNS, per germline. Trimming removed 6 bases from V and 5 bases from J, with 16 bases in between. There are 14 residues in the CDR3.

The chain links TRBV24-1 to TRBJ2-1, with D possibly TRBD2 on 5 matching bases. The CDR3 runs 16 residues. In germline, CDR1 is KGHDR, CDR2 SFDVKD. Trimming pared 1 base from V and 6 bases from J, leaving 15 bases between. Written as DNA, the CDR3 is TGTGCCACCAGTGATTTCCGGCAGAGGGCTATCAATGAGCAGTTCTTC. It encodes CATSDFRQRAINEQFF.

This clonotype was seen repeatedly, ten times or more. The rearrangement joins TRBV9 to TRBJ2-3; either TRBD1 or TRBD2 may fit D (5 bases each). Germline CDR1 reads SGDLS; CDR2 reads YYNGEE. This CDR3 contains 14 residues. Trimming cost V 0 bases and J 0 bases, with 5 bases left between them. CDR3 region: CASSVGGSTDTQYF. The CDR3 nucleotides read TGTGCCAGCAGCGTAGGGGGGAGCACAGATACGCAGTATTTT.

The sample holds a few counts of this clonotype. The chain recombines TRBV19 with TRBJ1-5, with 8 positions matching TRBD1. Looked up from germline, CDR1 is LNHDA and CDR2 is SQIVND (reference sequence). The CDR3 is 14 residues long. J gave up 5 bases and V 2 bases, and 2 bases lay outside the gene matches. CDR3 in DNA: TGTGCCAGTAGTATAATGACAGGGGATCAGCCCCAGCATTTT. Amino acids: CASSIMTGDQPQHF.

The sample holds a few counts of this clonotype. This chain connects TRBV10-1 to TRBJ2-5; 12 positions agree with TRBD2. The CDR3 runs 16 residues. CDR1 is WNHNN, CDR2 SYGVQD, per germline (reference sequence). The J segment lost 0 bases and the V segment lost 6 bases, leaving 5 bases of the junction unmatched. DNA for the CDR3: TGCGCCAGCAGCGGGACTAGCGGGCCGTACCAAGAGACCCAGTACTTC. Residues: CASSGTSGPYQETQYF.

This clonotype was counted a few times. CDR3 region: CASSHPTGYREQFF. The CDR3 region has the DNA TGCGCCAGCAGCCATCCAACAGGGTACCGGGAGCAGTTCTTC. The chain links TRBV4-1 to TRBJ2-1, with a possible D match to TRBD1 (6 bases). V was trimmed by 3 bases and J by 10 bases, leaving 16 bases between them. Germline assignment: CDR1 MGHRA and CDR2 YSYEKL. The CDR3 is made up of 14 amino acids.

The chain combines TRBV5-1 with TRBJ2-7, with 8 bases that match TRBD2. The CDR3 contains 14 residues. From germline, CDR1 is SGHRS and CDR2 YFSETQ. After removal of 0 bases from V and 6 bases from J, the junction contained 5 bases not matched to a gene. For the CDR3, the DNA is TGCGCCAGCAGCTTGGCAGCGGGAGCGAGCGAGCAGTACTTC. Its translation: CASSLAAGASEQYF.

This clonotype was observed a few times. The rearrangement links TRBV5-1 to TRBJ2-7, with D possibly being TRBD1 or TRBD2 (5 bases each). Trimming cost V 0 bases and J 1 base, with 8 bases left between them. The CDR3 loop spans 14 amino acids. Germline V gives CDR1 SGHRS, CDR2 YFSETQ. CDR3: CASSLGRESYEQYF. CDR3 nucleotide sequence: TGCGCCAGCAGCTTGGGCAGGGAGTCCTACGAGCAGTACTTC. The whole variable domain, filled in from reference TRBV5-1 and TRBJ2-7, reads KAGVTQTPRYLIKTRGQQVTLSCSPISGHRSVSWYQQTPGQGLQFLFEYFSETQRNKGNFPGRFSGRQFSNSRSEMNVSTLELGDSALYLCASSLGRESYEQYFGPGTRLTVT.

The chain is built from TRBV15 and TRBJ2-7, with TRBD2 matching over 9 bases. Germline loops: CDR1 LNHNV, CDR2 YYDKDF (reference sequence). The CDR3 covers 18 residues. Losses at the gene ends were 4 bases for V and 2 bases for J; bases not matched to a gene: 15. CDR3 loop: CATSNINMREGAPYEQYF. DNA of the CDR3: TGTGCCACCAGCAACATAAACATGCGGGAGGGGGCCCCCTACGAGCAGTACTTC.

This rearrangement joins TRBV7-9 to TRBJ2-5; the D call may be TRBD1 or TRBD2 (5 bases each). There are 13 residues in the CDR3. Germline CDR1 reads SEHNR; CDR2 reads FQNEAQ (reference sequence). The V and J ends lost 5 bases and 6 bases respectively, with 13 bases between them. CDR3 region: CASSLRDGQTQYF. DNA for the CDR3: TGTGCCAGCAGCCTCCGGGACGGCCAGACCCAGTACTTC.

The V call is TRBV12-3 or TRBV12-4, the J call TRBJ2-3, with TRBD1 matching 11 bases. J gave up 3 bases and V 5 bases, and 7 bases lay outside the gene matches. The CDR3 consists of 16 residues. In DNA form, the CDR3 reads TGTGCCAGCAGTCCCCTTGGGACAGGGGGTACAGATACGCAGTATTTT. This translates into CASSPLGTGGTDTQYF.

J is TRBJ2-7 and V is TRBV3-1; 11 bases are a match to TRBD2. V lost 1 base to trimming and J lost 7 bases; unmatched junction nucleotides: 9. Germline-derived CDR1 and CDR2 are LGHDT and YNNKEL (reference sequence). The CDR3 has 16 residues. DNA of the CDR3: TGTGCCAGCAGCCAAGGTTTGCTAGCGGGAGGAAATGAGCAGTACGTC. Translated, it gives CASSQGLLAGGNEQYV.

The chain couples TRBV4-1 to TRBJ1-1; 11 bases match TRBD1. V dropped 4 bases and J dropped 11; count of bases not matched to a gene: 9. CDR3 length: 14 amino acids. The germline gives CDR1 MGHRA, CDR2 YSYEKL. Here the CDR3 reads CASSLSGTGGYAFF. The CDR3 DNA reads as TGCGCCAGCAGCCTATCCGGGACAGGGGGGTATGCTTTCTTT.

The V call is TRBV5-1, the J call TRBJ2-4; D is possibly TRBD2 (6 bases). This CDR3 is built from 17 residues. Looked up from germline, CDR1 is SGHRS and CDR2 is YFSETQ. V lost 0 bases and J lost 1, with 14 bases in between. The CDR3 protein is CASSLEGGRTAKNIQYF. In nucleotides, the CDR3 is TGCGCCAGCAGCTTGGAGGGTGGGAGGACGGCCAAAAACATTCAGTACTTC.

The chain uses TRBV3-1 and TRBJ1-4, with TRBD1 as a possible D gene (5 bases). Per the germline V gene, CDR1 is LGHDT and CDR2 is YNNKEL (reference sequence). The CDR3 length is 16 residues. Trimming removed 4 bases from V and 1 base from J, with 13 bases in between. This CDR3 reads CASSLLGAGTNEKLFF. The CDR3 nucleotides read TGTGCCAGCAGCCTCCTCGGGGCTGGAACTAATGAAAAACTGTTTTTT. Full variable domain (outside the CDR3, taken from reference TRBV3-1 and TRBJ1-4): DTAVSQTPKYLVTQMGNDKSIKCEQNLGHDTMYWYKQDSKKFLKIMFSYNNKELIINETVPNRFSPKSPDKAHLNLHINSLELGDSAVYFCASSLLGAGTNEKLFFGSGTQLSVL.

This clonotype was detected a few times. The CDR3 nucleotides read TGCGCCAGCAGCTTGGCACAGGGCGGCACTGAAGCTTTCTTT. The encoded protein is CASSLAQGGTEAFF. V usage is TRBV5-1 and J usage is TRBJ1-1; D may be TRBD1 (6 bases). The CDR3 runs to 14 residues. The ends were cut back, 0 bases at V and 4 bases at J, with 10 bases in the middle. The germline V gene encodes CDR1 SGHRS and CDR2 YFSETQ.